The sample holds many counts of the clone carrying this T cell receptor beta chain. Its antigen is as yet unknown. The sample comes from a study of neurological immune-mediated disorders. Study findings and constraints: Private repertoires in all groups were suggested by the absence of shared CDR3 amino acid sequences among expanded clones across subjects.

CDR1 is MDHEN and CDR2 is SYDVKM in the germline V gene. The CDR3 spans 15 residues. Trimming cost V 8 bases and J 1 base; bases outside gene matches: 7. Time point specified: technical triplicate 3. TCRdb redid the calling of the 5' RACE reads with MiXCR, one entry per CDR3 protein. The table lists 45,000 or so distinct CDR3 sequences, 20% to 25% of them singletons, with about 4.7% in the top ten. Sequencing was performed on PBMCs. The source is a man aged 55 to 70 with HTLV-1-associated myelopathy (HAM/TSP). The chain is built from TRBV28 and TRBJ2-7; 11 nucleotides match TRBD1. The CDR3 loop is CASSRDRGNSYEQYF. The CDR3 DNA sequence: TGTGCCAGCTCACGGGACAGGGGGAATTCCTACGAGCAGTACTTC.